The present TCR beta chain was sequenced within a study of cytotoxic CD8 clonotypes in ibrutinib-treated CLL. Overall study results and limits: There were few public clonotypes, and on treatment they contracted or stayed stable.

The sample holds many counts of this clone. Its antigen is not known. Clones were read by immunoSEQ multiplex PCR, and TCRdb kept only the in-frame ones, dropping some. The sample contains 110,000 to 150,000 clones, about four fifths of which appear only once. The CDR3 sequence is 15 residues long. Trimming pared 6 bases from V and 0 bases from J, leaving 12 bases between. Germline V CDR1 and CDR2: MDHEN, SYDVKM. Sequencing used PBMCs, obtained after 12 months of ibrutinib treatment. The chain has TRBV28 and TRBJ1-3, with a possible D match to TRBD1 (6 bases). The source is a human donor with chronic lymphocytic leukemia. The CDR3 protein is CASRHREVSGNTIYF. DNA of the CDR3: TGTGCCAGCAGACACAGGGAGGTCTCTGGAAACACCATATATTTT.